This note documents a single TCR beta chain sequence. Its antigen remains unidentified. Amplification yielded TCR beta CDR3 regions, with RNA transcripts as the source. Using the HTBI primer set, a first-round RT-PCR was run on the TCR CDR3. TCRdb called the multiplex PCR reads again in MiXCR, with one record for every CDR3 protein. Of approximately 380,000 distinct CDR3 sequences in the sample, about 18% were seen once. CDR1 and CDR2 from the germline V gene are SEHNR and FQNEAQ (reference sequence). The V gene lost 5 bases and the J gene lost 6 bases, with 13 bases spanning the gap. This CDR3 comprises 14 residues. This entry belongs to a study of T cells in Graves' hyperthyroidism and ophthalmopathy. Whole-study results and caveats: Peripheral blood also featured most of the thyroid clonotypes expanded above 0.001.

The receptor was derived from a young man with Graves' ophthalmopathy. The V call is TRBV7-9, the J call TRBJ1-4, with no clear D. The material sequenced was blood. This CDR3 is CASSLDLGHEKLFF. The CDR3 DNA is TGTGCCAGCAGCCTCGACCTAGGTCATGAAAAACTGTTTTTT.